A single sample gave rise to the 21 T cell receptor beta chains below, sequenced in a study of OX40 agonist ivuxolimab in advanced cancers. TCRdb's table, derived via immunoSEQ multiplex PCR, lists solely in-frame clones and lacks some. In the table there are fewer than 90,000 clones, approximately 86% of which are singletons. Sequenced material: CD4+ or CD8+ T cells sorted from blood, taken in a trial of the OX40 agonist ivuxolimab. The source is an adult with an advanced solid tumor such as melanoma, head and neck, liver or kidney cancer.

The chain uses TRBV7-2 and TRBJ1-5; 7 bases align to TRBD1. V shed 5 bases and J 2 bases; nucleotides not matched to a gene: 6. CDR1 is SGHTA and CDR2 is FQGNSA in the germline V gene. The CDR3 totals 15 residues. CDR3 region: CASSRTGTGNQPQHF. For the CDR3, the DNA is TGTGCCAGCAGCCGCACCGGGACAGGCAATCAGCCCCAGCATTTT.

The chain employs TRBV7-2 and TRBJ1-4; possibly TRBD1 for D (6 bases). The germline V gene encodes CDR1 SGHTA and CDR2 FQGNSA. V was cut by 5 bases and J by 7 bases, with 14 bases left in between. The CDR3 is 14 amino acids. CDR3 DNA sequence: TGTGCCAGCAGCCTCACAGGGTTCGGTGAAAAACTGTTTTTT. This translates into CASSLTGFGEKLFF.

CDR3: CASGGQGNSPLHF. CDR3 in DNA: TGTGCCAGTGGGGGTCAGGGAAATTCACCCCTCCACTTT. This chain links TRBV6-1 with TRBJ1-6, with D possibly matching TRBD1 (5 bases). The CDR3 has 13 amino acids. Germline V gives CDR1 MNHNS, CDR2 SASEGT. V was shortened by 9 bases and J by 7 bases, with 13 bases between the two germline ends.

This chain joins TRBV6-6 and TRBJ1-1; unclear D gene. The CDR3 contains 15 residues. V lost 7 bases to trimming and J lost 1 base, with 16 bases between them. Germline values: CDR1 MNHNY, CDR2 SVGAGI (reference sequence). The CDR3 protein is CASTPAGLGNTEAFF. For the CDR3, the DNA is TGTGCCAGCACCCCAGCGGGCCTTGGGAACACTGAAGCTTTCTTT.

This clone appeared once. The chain couples TRBV28 to TRBJ2-7, with 12 positions matching TRBD2. CDR1 is MDHEN, CDR2 SYDVKM, per germline. CDR3 length: 16 residues. V dropped 10 bases and J dropped 7; count of bases not matched to a gene: 17. The CDR3 is CAIATSGGRGVGEQYF. DNA for the CDR3: TGTGCCATCGCGACTAGCGGGGGCCGTGGGGTGGGAGAGCAGTACTTC.

This CDR3 reads CASSLDLTRNEKLFF. The CDR3 coding sequence is TGTGCCAGCAGCTTGGATCTTACTAGGAATGAAAAACTGTTTTTT. The rearrangement links TRBV5-5 to TRBJ1-4, with D uncertain. Per the germline V gene, CDR1 is SGHKS and CDR2 is YYEKEE (reference sequence). V shed 0 bases and J shed 5 bases, with 11 bases lying between them. This CDR3 is 15 amino acids long.

The rearrangement links TRBV7-6 to TRBJ2-5; 9 bases match TRBD1. The ends lost 1 base at V and 4 bases at J; junction bases unmatched: 7. This CDR3 has 16 residues. Germline V CDR1 and CDR2: SGHVS, FNYEAQ. The CDR3 coding sequence is TGTGCCAGCAGCTTAGTAGGGGGGACAGGGCGAGAGACCCAGTACTTC. The encoded protein is CASSLVGGTGRETQYF.

The gene calls are TRBV19 and TRBJ2-2; no clear D. Germline CDR1 reads LNHDA; CDR2 reads SQIVND (reference sequence). This CDR3 comprises 12 residues. Trimming shortened V by 7 bases and J by 5 bases, and 8 bases separated the two germline ends. The CDR3: CASTRETGELFF. The CDR3 nucleotides read TGTGCCAGTACGCGCGAAACCGGGGAGCTGTTTTTT.

The chain couples TRBV28 to TRBJ1-2; TRBD1 is a possible D gene (6 bases). This CDR3 contains 14 residues. Germline CDR1 and CDR2: MDHEN and SYDVKM. Trimming took 7 bases from V and 6 from J, leaving 18 bases between them. DNA of the CDR3: TGTGCCAGCACCCTAGGGAACAGGGAGAATGGCTACACCTTC. Translated, it gives CASTLGNRENGYTF.

The rearrangement joins TRBV7-3 to TRBJ1-2, with 9 positions matching TRBD1. Trimming cost V 5 bases and J 2 bases; bases outside gene matches: 9. Germline lookup yields CDR1 SGHTA and CDR2 FQGTGA. The CDR3 is 16 residues long. CDR3 in DNA: TGTGCCAGCAGCCTTGGACAGGGGCTGGGGAACTATGGCTACACCTTC. As protein: CASSLGQGLGNYGYTF.

The V call is TRBV5-1, the J call TRBJ1-1; D might be TRBD1 (5 bases). Germline-derived CDR1 and CDR2 are SGHRS and YFSETQ. Trimming removed 5 bases from V and 4 bases from J, with 9 bases in between. The CDR3 spans 12 residues. The CDR3 bases are TGCGCCAGCAGTGGGGGAGGCACTGAAGCTTTCTTT. Residues: CASSGGGTEAFF.

The CDR3 coding sequence is TGTGCCTGGAGTGCCGGGGGGGCTTGGTTCTTC. The encoded protein is CAWSAGGAWFF. The chain links TRBV30 to TRBJ2-1; 8 bases are a match to TRBD2. Germline CDR1 GTSNPN, CDR2 SVGIG (reference sequence). There are 11 residues in the CDR3. V was clipped by 1 base and J by 15 bases; unmatched bases: 5.

This clone was detected only once. V usage is TRBV30 and J usage is TRBJ1-2; unclear D gene. Trimming took 1 base from V and 4 from J, leaving 7 bases between them. Germline assignment: CDR1 GTSNPN and CDR2 SVGIG (reference sequence). This CDR3 spans 12 amino acids. CDR3 sequence (DNA): TGTGCCTGGAGTGCCCGCGGCTATGGCTACACCTTC. It is translated as CAWSARGYGYTF. The complete variable domain, with remaining parts taken from reference TRBV30 and TRBJ1-2, reads SQTIHQWPATLVQPVGSPLSLECTVEGTSNPNLYWYRQAAGRGLQLLFYSVGIGQISSEVPQNLSASRPQDRQFILSSKKLLLSDSGFYLCAWSARGYGYTFGSGTRLTVV.

The chain employs TRBV19 and TRBJ1-1; D is undetermined. V gave up 8 bases and J gave up 11 bases, with 15 bases separating them. This CDR3 region has 11 residues. CDR1 and CDR2 (germline): LNHDA, SQIVND (reference sequence). The CDR3 is CASFIILSAFF. The CDR3, as DNA: TGTGCCAGTTTTATCATTCTCTCGGCTTTCTTT.

This clone occurred once. The CDR3 here is CASSLASGGAEQFF. CDR3 nucleotide sequence: TGCGCCAGCAGCTTGGCTAGCGGGGGTGCTGAGCAGTTCTTC. The chain employs TRBV5-1 and TRBJ2-1; TRBD2 matches at 10 bases. The CDR3 has 14 residues. Germline V gene sequence: CDR1 SGHRS, CDR2 YFSETQ. The J segment lost 9 bases and the V segment lost 0 bases, leaving 3 bases of the junction unmatched. Drawing the rest from reference TRBV5-1 and TRBJ2-1, the complete variable domain is KAGVTQTPRYLIKTRGQQVTLSCSPISGHRSVSWYQQTPGQGLQFLFEYFSETQRNKGNFPGRFSGRQFSNSRSEMNVSTLELGDSALYLCASSLASGGAEQFFGPGTRLTVL.

The chain is built from TRBV7-9 and TRBJ1-1, with 8 bases matching TRBD1. J was trimmed by 0 bases and V by 11 bases; bases with no gene match: 8. Germline CDR1 reads SEHNR; CDR2 reads FQNEAQ (reference sequence). The CDR3 extends over 14 amino acids. The CDR3 sequence: CAYKKGQVNTEAFF. CDR3 nucleotides: TGTGCCTACAAGAAGGGACAGGTGAACACTGAAGCTTTCTTT.

This clone came up once. The chain joins TRBV7-2 to TRBJ2-1, with a weak D call TRBD2 (5 bases). The germline V gene has CDR1 SGHTA and CDR2 FQGNSA. The CDR3 spans 15 residues. Deletions cut 4 bases from V and 2 bases from J, with 12 bases between. The CDR3 loop reads CASSSTDSPYNEQFF. CDR3 in DNA: TGTGCCAGCAGCTCCACGGACTCCCCCTACAATGAGCAGTTCTTC.

J is TRBJ1-5 and V is TRBV28; TRBD1 aligns across 7 bases. Per the germline V gene, CDR1 is MDHEN and CDR2 is SYDVKM. The CDR3 covers 15 residues. With 5 bases clipped from V and 1 base from J, the junction kept 5 bases outside the gene matches. Here the CDR3 DNA reads TGTGCCAGCAGTAAAGGAGGGGGCAGCAATCAGCCCCAGCATTTT. Translated: CASSKGGGSNQPQHF.

V is TRBV18 and J is TRBJ2-1, with TRBD2 as a possible D gene (5 bases). Germline CDR1 reads KGHSH; CDR2 reads LQKENI. Between the trimmed V and J ends, which lost 2 bases and 5 bases, there was a span of 19 bases. The length of the CDR3 is 17 residues. CDR3 sequence: CASSPTRPEALNNEQFF. The DNA for the CDR3 is TGTGCCAGCTCACCAACCCGGCCGGAGGCCCTCAACAATGAGCAGTTCTTC.

This clone was counted a single time. This sample includes further DNA sequences coding for the same CDR3. The chain recombines TRBV15 with TRBJ2-5, with a weak D call TRBD2 (6 bases). Looked up from germline, CDR1 is LNHNV and CDR2 is YYDKDF (reference sequence). Trimming left V 0 bases short and J 3 bases short, with 11 bases between. The CDR3 covers 15 residues. In DNA, the CDR3 is TGTGCCACCAGCAGAGATAAGTCGGGGGAAGAGACCCAGTACTTC. This encodes CATSRDKSGEETQYF.

This chain connects TRBV15 to TRBJ1-2; D gene unclear. This CDR3 spans 15 amino acids. Between the trimmed V and J ends, which lost 0 bases and 0 bases, there was a span of 8 bases. Germline V gene lookup returns CDR1 LNHNV and CDR2 YYDKDF (reference sequence). CDR3 DNA sequence: TGTGCCACCAGCAGAGATCAGTGGGCTAACTATGGCTACACCTTC. Its protein product is CATSRDQWANYGYTF.